This TCR beta chain stems from a study of Ad26.COV2.S vaccination and SARS-CoV-2 variants. Whole-study context: In the COV1001 trial, the donor was in the Ad26.COV2.S arm.

Whole-study results and caveats: There was reportedly substantial breadth in spike-specific CD8+ and CD4+ T cell responses after vaccination. Measurement of non-spike TCR breadth gave similar results in vaccine and placebo recipients.

Treatment noted: roughly 20 received Ad26.COV2.S at low or high dose, single or two shots; about 5 received placebo; per-sample allocation not given. Collection of samples fell on day 63 after the first vaccine or placebo injection. Per the germline V gene, CDR1 is MNHEY and CDR2 is SVGAGI. V shed 6 bases and J shed 8 bases, with 14 bases lying between them. The CDR3 has 14 residues. Comment on this clone: Its antigen is undetermined.

Sequencing was performed with immunoSEQ multiplex PCR; in TCRdb, only in-frame clones are kept and a portion is missing. The sample shows hundreds of thousands of clones, around 92% of them seen only once. This material consisted of peripheral blood, taken in a trial of Ad26.COV2.S vaccine versus placebo. J is TRBJ1-6 and V is TRBV6-5; D is perhaps TRBD1 (5 bases). The receptor was derived from a person between 18 and 60 years old who received the Ad26.COV2.S COVID-19 vaccine or a placebo. Written as DNA, the CDR3 is TGTGCCAGCAGCCCGGGACCTACCCATTCACCCCTCCACTTT. Its protein product is CASSPGPTHSPLHF.